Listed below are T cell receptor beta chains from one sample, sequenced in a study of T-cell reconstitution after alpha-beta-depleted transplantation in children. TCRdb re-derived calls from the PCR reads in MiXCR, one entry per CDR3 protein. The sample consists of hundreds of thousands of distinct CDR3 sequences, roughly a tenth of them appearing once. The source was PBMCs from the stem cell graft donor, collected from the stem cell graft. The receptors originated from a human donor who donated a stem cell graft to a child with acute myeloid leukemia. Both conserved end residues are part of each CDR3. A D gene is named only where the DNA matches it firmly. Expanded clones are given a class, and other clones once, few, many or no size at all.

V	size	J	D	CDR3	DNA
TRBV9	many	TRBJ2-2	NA	CASSVVSGELFF	TGTGCCAGCAGCGTAGTTTCCGGGGAGCTGTTTTTT
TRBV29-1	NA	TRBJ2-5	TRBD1	CSVRDRGRLETQYF	TGCAGCGTTCGAGACAGGGGGCGATTAGAGACCCAGTACTTC
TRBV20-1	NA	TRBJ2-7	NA	CSARAPGNNYEQYF	TGCAGTGCTAGAGCCCCAGGGAACAACTACGAGCAGTACTTC
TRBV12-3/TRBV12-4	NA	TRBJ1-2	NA	CASSRTAGAGYGYTF	TGTGCCAGCAGTCGAACAGCAGGGGCCGGGTATGGCTACACCTTC
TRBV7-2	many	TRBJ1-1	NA	CASSFLDRNTEAFF	TGTGCCAGCAGCTTTTTAGATCGGAACACTGAAGCTTTCTTT
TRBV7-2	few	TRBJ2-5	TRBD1	CASSDRGKQETQYF	TGTGCCAGCAGCGACAGGGGGAAGCAAGAGACCCAGTACTTC
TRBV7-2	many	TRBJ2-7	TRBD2	CASSLQASGSSYEQYF	TGTGCCAGCAGCTTACAGGCTAGCGGGAGCTCCTACGAGCAGTACTTC
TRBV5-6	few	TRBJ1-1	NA	CASSLGAGAMNTEAFF	TGTGCCAGCAGCTTGGGTGCAGGGGCGATGAACACTGAAGCTTTCTTT
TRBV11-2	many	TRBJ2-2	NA	CASSINTGELFF	TGTGCCAGCAGCATTAACACCGGGGAGCTGTTTTTT
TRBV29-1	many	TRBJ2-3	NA	CSAGWDTSTDTQYF	TGCAGCGCTGGCTGGGACACATCCACAGATACGCAGTATTTT
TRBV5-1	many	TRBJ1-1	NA	CASNLGLNTEAFF	TGCGCCAGCAATTTGGGCCTGAACACTGAAGCTTTCTTT
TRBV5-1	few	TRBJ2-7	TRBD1	CASSYGQGSVQYF	TGCGCCAGCAGCTACGGACAGGGTTCGGTGCAGTACTTC
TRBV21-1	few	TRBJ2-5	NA	CASSNWCVDTEETQYF	TGTGCCAGCAGCAATTGGTGTGTAGACACTGAAGAGACCCAGTACTTC
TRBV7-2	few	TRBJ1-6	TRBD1	CASSREGQGISPLHF	TGTGCCAGCTCCAGGGAGGGACAGGGGATTTCGCCCCTCCACTTT
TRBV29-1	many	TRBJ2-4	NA	CSVSWPLAKNIQYF	TGCAGCGTTTCTTGGCCACTAGCCAAAAACATTCAGTACTTC
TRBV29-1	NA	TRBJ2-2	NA	CSGTRGVGTGELFF	TGCAGCGGGACGAGGGGGGTAGGCACCGGGGAGCTGTTTTTT
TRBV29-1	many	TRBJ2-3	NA	CSVSTGAGWGTQYF	TGCAGCGTTTCAACAGGGGCGGGATGGGGTACGCAGTATTTT
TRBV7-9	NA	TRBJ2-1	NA	CASSFGPWGYAWEFF	TGTGCCAGCAGCTTCGGACCGTGGGGCTATGCGTGGGAGTTCTTC
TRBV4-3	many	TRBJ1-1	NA	CASSQVYGTEAFF	TGCGCCAGCAGCCAAGTATATGGCACTGAAGCTTTCTTT
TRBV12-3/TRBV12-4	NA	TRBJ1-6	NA	CASRSGRSPLHF	TGTGCCAGCAGGTCAGGGAGATCACCCCTCCACTTT
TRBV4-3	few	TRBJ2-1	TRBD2	CASSHTPLAGDYNEQFF	TGCGCCAGCAGCCATACCCCCCTAGCGGGGGACTACAATGAGCAGTTCTTC
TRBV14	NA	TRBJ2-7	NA	CASSQLRLNSYEQYF	TGTGCCAGCAGCCAACTCAGACTCAACTCCTACGAGCAGTACTTC
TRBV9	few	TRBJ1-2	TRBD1	CASSVDLLRPGTGPYGYTF	TGTGCCAGCAGCGTAGACCTCCTGAGGCCTGGGACAGGTCCTTATGGCTACACCTTC
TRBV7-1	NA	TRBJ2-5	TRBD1	CASSDRQGAETQYF	TGTGCCAGCAGCGATAGACAGGGCGCGGAGACCCAGTACTTC
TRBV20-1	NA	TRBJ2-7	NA	CSARLSSALTYEQYF	TGCAGTGCTAGACTCTCTAGCGCACTTACCTACGAGCAGTACTTC
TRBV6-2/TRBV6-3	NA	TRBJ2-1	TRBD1	CASSSGTGYNEQFF	TGTGCCAGCAGTTCTGGGACAGGGTACAATGAGCAGTTCTTC
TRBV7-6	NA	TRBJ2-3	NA	CASSSVLGLDTQYF	TGTGCCAGCAGCTCCGTATTGGGCTTGGATACGCAGTATTTT
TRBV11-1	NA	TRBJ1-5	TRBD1	CASSFTPTGGQGNQPQHF	TGTGCCAGCAGCTTCACACCGACAGGGGGTCAGGGCAATCAGCCCCAGCATTTT
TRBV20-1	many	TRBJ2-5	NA	CSARSQLETQYF	TGCAGTGCTAGATCCCAGCTGGAGACCCAGTACTTC
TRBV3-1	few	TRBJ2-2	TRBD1	CASSQPGQEKTGELFF	TGTGCCAGCAGCCAACCGGGACAGGAGAAGACCGGGGAGCTGTTTTTT
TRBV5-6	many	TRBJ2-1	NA	CASSLSWTTDNEQFF	TGTGCCAGCAGCTTGTCCTGGACTACCGACAATGAGCAGTTCTTC
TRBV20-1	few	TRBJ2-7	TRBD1	CSARDQQGAYEQYF	TGCAGTGCTAGAGATCAGCAGGGGGCCTACGAGCAGTACTTC
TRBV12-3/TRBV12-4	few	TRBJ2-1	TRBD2	CASIPSGRINYPNEQFF	TGTGCCAGCATTCCGAGCGGGAGAATCAATTATCCTAATGAGCAGTTCTTC
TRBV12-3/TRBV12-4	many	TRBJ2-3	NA	CASSPRDTQYF	TGTGCCAGCAGCCCAAGGGATACGCAGTATTTT
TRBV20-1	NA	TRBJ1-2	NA	CSAREQGRHGYTF	TGCAGTGCTAGGGAACAGGGTCGCCATGGCTACACCTTC
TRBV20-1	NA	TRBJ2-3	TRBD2	CSARRTGGPADTQYF	TGCAGTGCTAGAAGGACGGGAGGGCCAGCAGATACGCAGTATTTT
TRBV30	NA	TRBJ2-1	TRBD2	CAWSTVSGINEQFF	TGTGCCTGGAGTACCGTTAGCGGGATAAATGAGCAGTTCTTC
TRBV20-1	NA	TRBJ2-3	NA	CSARPPGRSTDTQYF	TGCAGTGCTAGACCCCCGGGACGTAGCACAGATACGCAGTATTTT
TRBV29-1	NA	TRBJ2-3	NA	CSVVRLISTDTQYF	TGCAGCGTTGTAAGGCTCATCAGCACAGATACGCAGTATTTT
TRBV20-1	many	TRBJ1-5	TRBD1	CSATMTGITDQPQHF	TGCAGTGCAACGATGACAGGGATAACTGATCAGCCCCAGCATTTT
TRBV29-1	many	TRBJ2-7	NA	CSGRLGSYEQYF	TGCAGCGGCCGACTAGGATCCTACGAGCAGTACTTC
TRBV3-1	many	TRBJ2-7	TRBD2	CASSLRLAGGSEQYF	TGTGCCAGCAGCCTCCGACTAGCGGGAGGGAGCGAGCAGTACTTC
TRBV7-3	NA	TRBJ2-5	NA	CASKGPGETQYF	TGTGCCAGCAAGGGGCCCGGAGAGACCCAGTACTTC
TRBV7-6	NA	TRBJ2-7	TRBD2	CASSTGGLGYEQYF	TGTGCCAGCAGCACGGGGGGGCTCGGCTACGAGCAGTACTTC
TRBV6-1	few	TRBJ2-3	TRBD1	CASSVGQGRDTQYF	TGTGCCAGCAGTGTCGGACAGGGGAGAGATACGCAGTATTTT
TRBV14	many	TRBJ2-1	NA	CASSQVMEGEQFF	TGTGCCAGCAGCCAAGTTATGGAGGGTGAGCAGTTCTTC
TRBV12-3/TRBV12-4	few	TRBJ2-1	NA	CASSLTMGEQFF	TGTGCCAGCAGTCTTACCATGGGGGAGCAGTTCTTC
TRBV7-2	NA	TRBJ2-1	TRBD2	CASSLASGSTNEQFF	TGTGCCAGCAGCTTAGCTAGCGGGAGTACGAATGAGCAGTTCTTC
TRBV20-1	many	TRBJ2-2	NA	CSARGASAFLAGELFF	TGCAGTGCTAGAGGGGCTAGCGCCTTTTTAGCCGGGGAGCTGTTTTTT